These T cell receptor beta chains were read from a single sample in a study of vaccination effects on CD4 cells after COVID-19. Their antigens remain unidentified. TCRdb's table, derived via immunoSEQ multiplex PCR, lists solely in-frame clones and lacks some. The repertoire consists of about 13,000 clones, with around 78% occurring once and the leading ten covering roughly a third. Here the sequenced sample was CD4+ T cells from PBMCs cultured with HCoV-NL63 spike peptides, taken after COVID-19 vaccination. The receptors were sampled from a human donor who had a prior SARS-CoV-2 infection. The CDR3 runs from the conserved cysteine through the conserved F or W. The D gene is left open where the match is weak. Not all rows give a size; the values are once, few, many and, for expanded clones, a class.

cdr3_length j_call v_call clone_size d_call cdr3_nt cdr3_aa
18 TRBJ2-6 TRBV10-3 . . TGTGCCATCAGTGAACTTGGACAGCCGACGTCTGGGGCCAACGTCCTGACTTTC CAISELGQPTSGANVLTF
15 TRBJ2-1 TRBV3-1/TRBV3-2 . TRBD2 TGTGCCAGCAGCCAAACTAGCGGGGGGTTCCATGAGCAGTTCTTC CASSQTSGGFHEQFF
18 TRBJ2-6 TRBV18 . TRBD2 TGTGCCAGCTCACCATGGGCTAGCGGGAGCTCTGGGGCCAACGTCCTGACTTTC CASSPWASGSSGANVLTF
15 TRBJ2-7 TRBV7-2 medium-sized TRBD2 TGTGCCAGCAGCACGATGCCGGGACTAGCATCCGAGCAGTACTTC CASSTMPGLASEQYF
13 TRBJ1-1 TRBV18 . TRBD1 TGTGCCAGCTCACCTGGACAGGGGGAGGAAGCTTTCTTT CASSPGQGEEAFF
15 TRBJ1-4 TRBV4-1 once TRBD1 TGCGCCAGCAGCGACGAGGACAGGAGGGGTGAAAAACTGTTTTTT CASSDEDRRGEKLFF
13 TRBJ1-6 TRBV18 . . TGTGCCAGCTCCACCACGGAACGGACTCCCCTCCACTTT CASSTTERTPLHF
15 TRBJ1-6 TRBV9 few . TGTGCCAGCAGCGTAGATGTACAGGGCAATTCACCCCTCCACTTT CASSVDVQGNSPLHF
15 TRBJ2-5 TRBV7-7 . . TGTGCTAGCACTCGTTCCGGGGGGCTCGGAGAGACCCAGTACTTC CASTRSGGLGETQYF
15 TRBJ1-5 TRBV30 . TRBD1 TGTGCCTGGAGTGTCAGAGACAGGGTTAATCAGCCCCAGCATTTT CAWSVRDRVNQPQHF
16 TRBJ2-1 TRBV11-3 . . TGTGCCAGCAGCTCCAGGGCCGCCCTATCCTACAATGAGCAGTTCTTC CASSSRAALSYNEQFF
15 TRBJ1-5 TRBV7-8 . . TGTGCCAGCAGCTTAGGGATCGCAGCACATCAGCCCCAGCATTTT CASSLGIAAHQPQHF
16 TRBJ2-7 TRBV3-1/TRBV3-2 . . TGTGCCAGCAGCCAAGAGTACTGGGGGAGCTCCTACGAGCAGTACTTC CASSQEYWGSSYEQYF
14 TRBJ2-3 TRBV7-9 . . TGTGCCAGCAGCCGCAGGGTCGGCGCAGATACGCAGTATTTT CASSRRVGADTQYF
13 TRBJ2-5 TRBV19 . . TGTGCCAGTAGAACAGGGAACCAAGAGACCCAGTACTTC CASRTGNQETQYF
15 TRBJ1-1 TRBV18 . . TGTGCCAGCTCAGCTACCGGGCCAGATCACACTGAAGCTTTCTTT CASSATGPDHTEAFF
16 TRBJ1-6 TRBV11-2 . TRBD1 TGTGCCAGCAGATTCGGACAGGGGGCACTCCGGTCACCCCTCCACTTT CASRFGQGALRSPLHF
18 TRBJ1-4 TRBV7-9 . . TGTGCCAGCAGCCCCCAGGTGCCTGACGGAACAACTAATGAAAAACTGTTTTTT CASSPQVPDGTTNEKLFF
15 TRBJ2-4 TRBV27 . TRBD1 TGTGCCAGCAGTTTAGGGGGACAGGGGGGGTACATTCAGTACTTC CASSLGGQGGYIQYF
14 TRBJ2-5 TRBV6-5 . . TGTGCCGGCAGTTACGGACTAAATTCAGAGACCCAGTACTTC CAGSYGLNSETQYF
16 TRBJ2-1 TRBV7-2 few . TGTGCCAGCAGCTTATCTAGTGTGGGGGTTGGCAATGAGCAGTTCTTC CASSLSSVGVGNEQFF
13 TRBJ1-3 TRBV15 . . TGTGCCACCAATACCTACCTGGGGGACACCATATATTTT CATNTYLGDTIYF
16 TRBJ2-1 TRBV5-3 . TRBD2 TGTGCCAGAAGCTTGGGGCTAGCGGACAATTACAATGAGCAGTTCTTC CARSLGLADNYNEQFF
16 TRBJ2-7 TRBV18 . TRBD2 TGTGCCAGCTCACCGGTAATCAGCGGGAGTGGATACGAGCAGTACTTC CASSPVISGSGYEQYF
13 TRBJ1-5 TRBV5-4 . . TGTGCCAGCAGCAACGCAACTAATCAGCCCCAGCATTTT CASSNATNQPQHF
12 TRBJ1-6 TRBV2 . . TGTGCCAGCAGGCCTACCGGGACACGTCTAGACTTT CASRPTGTRLDF
17 TRBJ1-1 TRBV10-3 . . TGTGCCATCAGTAGTAAAACAGGAGACTGGTCGGACACTGAAGCTTTCTTT CAISSKTGDWSDTEAFF
15 TRBJ2-3 TRBV2 . . TGTGCCAGCAGTGTCGGTGGGATACACACAGATACGCAGTATTTT CASSVGGIHTDTQYF
15 TRBJ2-1 TRBV25-1 . TRBD2 TGTGCCAGCAGTGCTAGGACTAGCGGGGGAGGTGAGCAGTTCTTC CASSARTSGGGEQFF
18 TRBJ2-6 TRBV5-1 . . TGCGCCAGCAGCTTGGTAGGTCTGCCCCCCTCTGGGGCCAACGTCCTGACTTTC CASSLVGLPPSGANVLTF
15 TRBJ2-1 TRBV30 . . TGTGCCTGGATCTGGGACGGGCGGGGCCACAATGAGCAGTTCTTC CAWIWDGRGHNEQFF
13 TRBJ1-1 TRBV6-1 . . TGTGCCAGCAGTGAATCCCCACAACTGGAAGCTTTCTTT CASSESPQLEAFF
11 TRBJ1-6 TRBV7-6 . . TGTGCCAGCAGCCGAGATTCACCCCTCCACTTT CASSRDSPLHF
18 TRBJ2-1 TRBV2 . . TGTGCCAGCAGTAGACAGGGAATGGGGCGGGGGATAAACAATGAGCAGTTCTTC CASSRQGMGRGINNEQFF
15 TRBJ1-4 TRBV11-3 . . TGTGCCAGCAGTTGGGGCCGAACAACTAATGAAAAACTGTTTTTT CASSWGRTTNEKLFF
14 TRBJ2-2 TRBV2 . . TGTGCCAGCAGGGAGGTTGCGAACACCGGGGAGCTGTTTTTT CASREVANTGELFF